The 10 T cell receptor beta chains below all came from one sample that was sequenced in a study of a mutant IDH1 vaccine in newly diagnosed glioma. The sample's time point: week 23, last vaccination. Every single dose of the vaccine, 300 ug of mutant IDH1 20-mer peptide, came with topical imiquimod. The table came from immunoSEQ multiplex PCR; TCRdb's copy has only in-frame clones and leaves some out. The data contain tens of thousands of clones, around four fifths of them singletons. Their cognate antigens are unknown. The sample was PBMCs, taken from a glioma patient whose treatment included an IDH1 peptide vaccine. The receptors shown here come from a man aged 50 to 60 with glioma.

The genes are TRBV18 and TRBJ2-1; 8 bases are shared with TRBD1. Germline-derived CDR1 and CDR2 are KGHSH and LQKENI. Losses at the gene ends were 0 bases for V and 2 bases for J; bases not matched to a gene: 9. There are 18 residues in the CDR3. The CDR3 reads CASSPPPARTGTYNEQFF. The CDR3 bases are TGTGCCAGCTCACCACCCCCCGCTCGGACAGGGACCTACAATGAGCAGTTCTTC. The full variable domain, in which reference TRBV18 and TRBJ2-1 provide the parts outside the CDR3, is NAGVMQNPRHLVRRRGQEARLRCSPMKGHSHVYWYRQLPEEGLKFMVYLQKENIIDESGMPKERFSAEFPKEGPSILRIQQVVRGDSAAYFCASSPPPARTGTYNEQFFGPGTRLTVL.

The rearrangement joins TRBV27 to TRBJ1-1, with a weak D call TRBD1 (6 bases). Germline V gene sequence: CDR1 MNHEY, CDR2 SMNVEV (reference sequence). The CDR3 sequence is 13 residues long. V lost 7 bases and J lost 1, with 10 bases in between. The CDR3 region is CASTLGGNTEAFF. The CDR3 DNA is TGTGCCAGCACCCTAGGGGGGAACACTGAAGCTTTCTTT.

This clone was counted between two and nine times. This CDR3 reads CASSPVAGGDYEQYF. The CDR3 nucleotides are TGTGCCAGCAGCCCCGTGGCGGGGGGGGACTACGAGCAGTACTTC. The rearrangement joins TRBV7-2 to TRBJ2-7, with 9 bases matching TRBD2. The CDR3 has 15 residues. The J segment lost 3 bases and the V segment lost 5 bases, leaving 8 bases of the junction unmatched. Germline V gene lookup returns CDR1 SGHTA and CDR2 FQGNSA.

The V gene is TRBV25-1, the J gene TRBJ1-1; no firm D call. The V end lost 3 bases, the J end lost 6 bases, and 20 bases lay between the germline ends. Germline V gene data show CDR1 as MGHDK and CDR2 as SYGVNS. CDR3 size: 16 residues. CDR3 residues: CASSDMATGEVAEAFF. The DNA of the CDR3 is TGTGCCAGCAGTGATATGGCGACGGGTGAGGTGGCTGAAGCTTTCTTT.

The chain uses TRBV30 and TRBJ2-7; D is possibly TRBD1 or TRBD2 (6 bases each). CDR1 GTSNPN and CDR2 SVGIG come from the germline V gene (reference sequence). V was pared by 0 bases and J by 6 bases, with 15 bases between. This CDR3 comprises 14 residues. The chain's CDR3 is CAWSVLGGLGEQYF. The CDR3 DNA is TGTGCCTGGAGTGTACTAGGGGGGCTGGGCGAGCAGTACTTC.

V is TRBV5-1 and J is TRBJ1-1; 9 positions agree with TRBD1. The CDR3 consists of 14 residues. Germline trimming cut 4 bases from V and 5 bases from J; bases unmatched to any gene: 6. Germline CDR1 is SGHRS and CDR2 is YFSETQ. The CDR3 bases are TGCGCCAGCAGCATGCCGGGACAGGGAACTGAAGCTTTCTTT. Translating it yields CASSMPGQGTEAFF. Full variable domain (rest looked up from reference TRBV5-1 and TRBJ1-1): KAGVTQTPRYLIKTRGQQVTLSCSPISGHRSVSWYQQTPGQGLQFLFEYFSETQRNKGNFPGRFSGRQFSNSRSEMNVSTLELGDSALYLCASSMPGQGTEAFFGQGTRLTVV.

This clone was detected only a few times. V and J are TRBV7-2 and TRBJ1-1; the match to TRBD1 covers 11 bases. V shed 5 bases and J 3 bases; nucleotides not matched to a gene: 5. CDR1 is SGHTA, CDR2 FQGNSA, per germline. The CDR3 covers 15 residues. Here the CDR3 DNA reads TGTGCCAGCAGCCCGAGGACAGGGGGCGACACTGAAGCTTTCTTT. This encodes CASSPRTGGDTEAFF. Filled out from reference TRBV7-2 and TRBJ1-1, the complete variable domain reads GAGVSQSPSNKVTEKGKDVELRCDPISGHTALYWYRQSLGQGLEFLIYFQGNSAPDKSGLPSDRFSAERTGGSVSTLTIQRTQQEDSAVYLCASSPRTGGDTEAFFGQGTRLTVV.

The chain uses TRBV27 and TRBJ1-2, with D unclear. Germline lookup yields CDR1 MNHEY and CDR2 SMNVEV (reference sequence). Trimming shortened V by 4 bases and J by 6 bases, and 15 bases separated the two germline ends. The CDR3 runs to 14 residues. In DNA form, the CDR3 reads TGTGCCAGCAGTTCCGGGTTCCTATCGGATGGCTACACCTTC. Its translation is CASSSGFLSDGYTF.

The chain recombines TRBV20-1 with TRBJ2-3; no clear D. CDR1 is DFQATT and CDR2 is SNEGSKA in the germline V gene (reference sequence). Trimming removed 6 bases from V and 6 bases from J, with 7 bases in between. The CDR3 runs to 10 residues. As DNA, the CDR3 is TGCAGTGCCCCTGATGATACGCAGTATTTT. Translated, it gives CSAPDDTQYF.

The chain employs TRBV2 and TRBJ1-4; D is ambiguous. V was pared by 6 bases and J by 8 bases, with 19 bases between. The V gene's germline CDR1 is SNHLY and CDR2 FYNNEI. This CDR3 region has 15 residues. The CDR3 DNA follows: TGTGCCAGCAGGGCCCGCCCAGGTTTTAGCGAAAAACTGTTTTTT. This sequence encodes CASRARPGFSEKLFF.